These 21 T cell receptor beta chains share one sample of origin, sequenced in a study of blood T cell repertoires in COVID-19. The assay was immunoSEQ multiplex PCR, and TCRdb's table has in-frame clones only and misses some. This table holds 95,000 to 110,000 clones, 65% to 90% found once. Sequenced material: peripheral blood. These receptors all stem from a man aged 60-69 years with acute or convalescent COVID-19.

A word on this clone: Distinct nucleotide sequences in the sample also encode this CDR3. The rearrangement links TRBV3-1 (or the pseudogene TRBV3-2) to TRBJ1-5, with a possible D match to TRBD1 (5 bases). Trimming took 1 base from V and 4 from J, leaving 8 bases between them. The germline CDR1 and CDR2 sequences are LGHDT and YNNKEL (reference sequence). This CDR3 comprises 14 residues. The CDR3 DNA reads as TGTGCCAGCAGCCAAGGGCAGGGAAATCAGCCCCAGCATTTT. It is translated as CASSQGQGNQPQHF.

The chain joins TRBV7-8 to TRBJ1-3, with 7 bases fitting TRBD1. The CDR3 sequence is 16 residues long. The V segment lost 6 bases and the J segment 4 bases; nucleotides outside the gene matches: 12. Germline values: CDR1 SGHVS, CDR2 FQNEAQ. CDR3 protein: CASSSQPGQVGNTIYF. CDR3 in DNA: TGTGCCAGCAGTTCACAGCCAGGACAGGTGGGAAACACCATATATTTT. The whole variable domain, filled in from reference TRBV7-8 and TRBJ1-3, reads GAGVSQSPRYKVAKRGQDVALRCDPISGHVSLFWYQQALGQGPEFLTYFQNEAQLDKSGLPSDRFFAERPEGSVSTLKIQRTQQEDSAVYLCASSSQPGQVGNTIYFGEGSWLTVV.

The chain recombines TRBV6-5 with TRBJ1-4, with D unclear. The V gene lost 4 bases and the J gene lost 8 bases, with 17 bases spanning the gap. CDR1 and CDR2 (germline): MNHEY, SVGAGI. The CDR3 is 15 amino acids. As DNA, the CDR3 is TGTGCCAGCAGTTTTTCCGGGCCCAGAGGGGAAAAACTGTTTTTT. Encoded protein: CASSFSGPRGEKLFF.

The rearrangement uses TRBV4-3 and TRBJ1-1; D may be TRBD1 (6 bases). The CDR3 extends over 15 amino acids. Germline V gives CDR1 LGHNA, CDR2 YSLEER. V shed 3 bases and J shed 0 bases, with 11 bases lying between them. The CDR3 loop is CASSHGEGVNTEAFF. For the CDR3, the DNA is TGCGCCAGCAGCCATGGGGAGGGGGTGAACACTGAAGCTTTCTTT.

The chain uses TRBV9 and TRBJ2-5, with 8 bases identical to TRBD1. Germline loops: CDR1 SGDLS, CDR2 YYNGEE. The CDR3 extends over 17 amino acids. The V gene end was trimmed by 4 bases and the J gene end by 4 bases; junction bases not matched to a gene: 15. The CDR3 sequence is CASSLRGGTGVRETQYF. The CDR3 nucleotides are TGTGCCAGCAGCCTCCGGGGTGGGACAGGAGTCCGAGAGACCCAGTACTTC.

This chain connects TRBV13 to TRBJ2-3; 10 bases fit TRBD1. The CDR3 has 15 residues. The junction had 3 bases not matched to a gene; V was cut back by 3 bases and J by 3 bases. Germline V CDR1 and CDR2: PRHDT, FYEKMQ (reference sequence). Here the CDR3 DNA reads TGTGCCAGCAGCTTCCGGGACAGGGGAACAGATACGCAGTATTTT. It codes for CASSFRDRGTDTQYF. Full variable domain (outside the CDR3, taken from reference TRBV13 and TRBJ2-3): AAGVIQSPRHLIKEKRETATLKCYPIPRHDTVYWYQQGPGQDPQFLISFYEKMQSDKGSIPDRFSAQQFSDYHSELNMSSLELGDSALYFCASSFRDRGTDTQYFGPGTRLTVL.

The J gene is TRBJ2-1, the V gene TRBV29-1, with 10 bases identical to TRBD1. The J segment lost 13 bases and the V segment lost 0 bases, leaving 15 bases of the junction unmatched. Per germline, CDR1 SQVTM and CDR2 ANQGSEA. The CDR3 loop spans 16 amino acids. The CDR3 nucleotides read TGCAGCGTTGAAGACCCCGGGACAGGGGAAGTCGCAGGACAGTTCTTC. This sequence encodes CSVEDPGTGEVAGQFF.

This clone was found a few times. The chain links TRBV7-8 to TRBJ2-1; D is unresolved. The CDR3 sequence is 13 residues long. The V gene lost 0 bases and the J gene lost 7 bases, with 7 bases spanning the gap. Germline loops: CDR1 SGHVS, CDR2 FQNEAQ. As DNA, the CDR3 is TGTGCCAGCAGCTTAGCGCGGCAGAATGAGCAGTTCTTC. Translated, it gives CASSLARQNEQFF.

The chain joins TRBV7-8 to TRBJ1-5; 7 bases line up with TRBD1. The CDR3 is made up of 16 amino acids. Germline V CDR1 and CDR2: SGHVS, FQNEAQ. Germline trimming cut 3 bases from V and 6 bases from J; bases unmatched to any gene: 11. The CDR3 loop is CASSLDPQGERQPQHF. In DNA form, the CDR3 reads TGTGCCAGCAGCTTGGATCCTCAGGGGGAGCGTCAGCCCCAGCATTTT.

The chain is built from TRBV18 and TRBJ1-2, with 7 bases matching TRBD1. The CDR3 covers 15 residues. Germline CDR1 is KGHSH and CDR2 is LQKENI. The V segment lost 3 bases and the J segment 2 bases; nucleotides outside the gene matches: 6. The CDR3 sequence is CASSPRDSGNYGYTF. The CDR3 coding sequence is TGTGCCAGCTCACCGCGGGACAGCGGGAACTATGGCTACACCTTC.

V is TRBV5-5 and J is TRBJ2-7; 7 nucleotides agree with TRBD1. V gave up 0 bases and J gave up 2 bases; unmatched junction bases: 8. CDR1 is SGHKS, CDR2 YYEKEE, per germline (reference sequence). There are 16 residues in the CDR3. CDR3: CASSLAGRQGAYEQYF. DNA of the CDR3: TGTGCCAGCAGCTTGGCCGGAAGACAGGGAGCCTACGAGCAGTACTTC.

In its sample, this clone ranks as medium-sized. The chain carries TRBV7-2 and TRBJ1-3; 9 nucleotides align to TRBD1. The trim removed 1 base at V and 0 bases at J, leaving 4 bases unmatched. The CDR3 covers 17 residues. CDR1 and CDR2 from the germline V gene are SGHTA and FQGNSA. CDR3 coding DNA: TGTGCCAGCAGCTTAGGGGGACAGGGACTCTCTGGAAACACCATATATTTT. Protein product: CASSLGGQGLSGNTIYF.

This rearrangement joins TRBV6-2 or TRBV6-3 to TRBJ2-1; 8 positions match TRBD1. Germline CDR1 and CDR2: MNHEY and SVGEGT. J was trimmed by 5 bases and V by 5 bases; bases with no gene match: 5. The CDR3 has 14 amino acids. CDR3 coding DNA: TGTGCCAGCAGTAGGACAGGGACCGACAATGAGCAGTTCTTC. It is translated as CASSRTGTDNEQFF.

The chain links TRBV18 to TRBJ1-5, with D possibly TRBD1 on 6 matching bases. CDR3 length: 13 residues. V was trimmed by 6 bases and J by 5 bases, leaving 11 bases between them. Germline V gene lookup returns CDR1 KGHSH and CDR2 LQKENI. The CDR3 DNA follows: TGTGCCAGCTCCATTTCAGGGGATCAGCCCCAGCATTTT. It translates to CASSISGDQPQHF.

This chain uses TRBV30 with TRBJ2-5; TRBD1 aligns across 9 bases. Losses at the gene ends were 1 base for V and 5 bases for J; bases not matched to a gene: 8. Per germline, CDR1 GTSNPN and CDR2 SVGIG (reference sequence). The CDR3 spans 15 residues. The CDR3 is CAWSGIQGARETQYF. Written as DNA, the CDR3 is TGTGCCTGGAGTGGAATACAGGGGGCTCGGGAGACCCAGTACTTC. The whole variable domain, remainder taken from reference TRBV30 and TRBJ2-5, is SQTIHQWPATLVQPVGSPLSLECTVEGTSNPNLYWYRQAAGRGLQLLFYSVGIGQISSEVPQNLSASRPQDRQFILSSKKLLLSDSGFYLCAWSGIQGARETQYFGPGTRLLVL.

The chain has TRBV28 and TRBJ2-5; 9 bases line up with TRBD1. With V trimmed by 3 bases and J by 9 bases, 11 bases remained unmatched. The CDR3 is made up of 15 amino acids. CDR1 is MDHEN and CDR2 is SYDVKM in the germline V gene. CDR3 protein: CASSFSGTGRKAQYF. The CDR3 DNA reads as TGTGCCAGCAGTTTCTCTGGGACAGGGAGGAAGGCCCAGTACTTC.

V and J are TRBV11-1 and TRBJ2-1; TRBD2 matches at 7 bases. The CDR3 is made up of 15 amino acids. V trimming: 11 bases; J trimming: 5 bases; junction bases outside the gene matches: 15. The germline CDR1 and CDR2 sequences are SGHAT and FQDESV (reference sequence). CDR3: CACTPAGLSNNEQFF. The CDR3 region has the DNA TGTGCCTGCACCCCGGCGGGACTATCAAACAATGAGCAGTTCTTC.

This clone turned up a few times. The rearrangement uses TRBV11-3 and TRBJ1-1; D is undetermined. Germline CDR1 reads SGHNT; CDR2 reads YENEEA. The V gene lost 4 bases and the J gene lost 1 base, with 10 bases spanning the gap. The CDR3 is made up of 14 amino acids. The CDR3 here is CASSWAGENTEAFF. The CDR3 DNA is TGTGCCAGCAGCTGGGCCGGGGAGAACACTGAAGCTTTCTTT.

The rearrangement joins TRBV3-1 (or the pseudogene TRBV3-2) to TRBJ2-7, with 7 bases aligning to TRBD2. The germline gives CDR1 LGHDT, CDR2 YNNKEL (reference sequence). J lost 0 bases, V lost 2 bases, and 4 bases had no gene match. The CDR3 is made up of 15 amino acids. CDR3 sequence reads: CASSQRPSGSYEQYF. CDR3 sequence (DNA): TGTGCCAGCAGCCAACGACCTAGCGGCTCCTACGAGCAGTACTTC.

This clone was seen only a few times. The J gene is TRBJ2-7, the V gene TRBV4-2, with TRBD2 identical over 10 bases. Germline V gene sequence: CDR1 LGHNA, CDR2 YNFKEQ. Losses at the gene ends were 3 bases for V and 0 bases for J; bases not matched to a gene: 5. CDR3 length: 16 amino acids. The CDR3 bases are TGTGCCAGCAGCCAGCTGGGACTAGCGAACTCCTACGAGCAGTACTTC. Its protein is CASSQLGLANSYEQYF.

The J gene is TRBJ2-7, the V gene TRBV5-1, with 9 positions matching TRBD2. With V trimmed by 0 bases and J by 9 bases, 16 bases remained unmatched. Germline values: CDR1 SGHRS, CDR2 YFSETQ. The CDR3 consists of 17 residues. The CDR3 bases are TGCGCCAGCAGCTTGGCCAACGGGCGGGAGGGCCTTGGCCGGCAGTACTTC. Protein sequence: CASSLANGREGLGRQYF.